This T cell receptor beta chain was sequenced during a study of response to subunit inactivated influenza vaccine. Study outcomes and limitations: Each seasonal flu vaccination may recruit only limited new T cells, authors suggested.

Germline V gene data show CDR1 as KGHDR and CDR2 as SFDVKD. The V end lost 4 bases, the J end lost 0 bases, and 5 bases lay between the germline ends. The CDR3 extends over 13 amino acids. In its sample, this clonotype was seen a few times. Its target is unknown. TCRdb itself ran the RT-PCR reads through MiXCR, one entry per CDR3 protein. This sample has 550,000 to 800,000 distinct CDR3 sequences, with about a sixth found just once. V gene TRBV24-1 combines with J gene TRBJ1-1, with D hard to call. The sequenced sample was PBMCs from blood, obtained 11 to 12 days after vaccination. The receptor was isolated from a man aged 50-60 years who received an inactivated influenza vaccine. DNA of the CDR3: TGTGCCACCAGTGACCGCCTGAACACTGAAGCTTTCTTT. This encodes CATSDRLNTEAFF.